The rows below give T cell receptor beta chains drawn from one sample of a study of T cell responses to AZD1222 COVID-19 vaccine. Libraries were prepared by immunoSEQ multiplex PCR; TCRdb keeps only in-frame clonotypes and omits some of them. The sample has some 97,000 clones, about nine tenths seen once. Sequenced material: peripheral blood, taken on day 0 of AZD1222 vaccination. These receptors came from an adult in good health. The CDR3 runs from the conserved cysteine through the conserved F or W. The order of the fields is V gene, J gene, D gene, clone size, CDR3 DNA, CDR3 protein. The D gene is left open where the match is weak. Some rows mark clone size as missing; the rest say once, few, many or name a class of expanded clone.

TRBV7-8	TRBJ2-7	-	-	TGTGCCAGCAGCTTATTCCAAGGGCCCTCCTACGAGCAGTACTTC	CASSLFQGPSYEQYF
TRBV6-1	TRBJ2-1	-	-	TGTGCCAGCAGTGAAGAAGTAGGGGCTTACAATGAGCAGTTCTTC	CASSEEVGAYNEQFF
TRBV27	TRBJ1-6	-	-	TGTGCCAGCAGTTTAGGGGAACAGGGTGATTCACCCCTCCACTTT	CASSLGEQGDSPLHF
TRBV9	TRBJ1-6	-	-	TGTGCCAGCAGCGTAGGGTTAGGGGGGGACTCACCCCTCCACTTT	CASSVGLGGDSPLHF
TRBV2	TRBJ2-5	-	-	TGTGCCAGCAGCCTGGACCGACACCAAGAGACCCAGTACTTC	CASSLDRHQETQYF
TRBV16	TRBJ1-6	-	-	TGTGCCAGCAGCCAATCGGCAGGGTGGAATTCACCCCTCCACTTT	CASSQSAGWNSPLHF
TRBV2	TRBJ1-5	-	-	TGTGCCAGCAGTTTTCAGGGCACCGAGAATCAGCCCCAGCATTTT	CASSFQGTENQPQHF
TRBV4-1	TRBJ1-2	-	-	TGCGCCAGCAGCCCTCTAGGCCCGGGCTATGGCTACACCTTC	CASSPLGPGYGYTF
TRBV6-5	TRBJ2-3	TRBD2	-	TGTGCCAGCAGCGTAGCGGGAGATTCAGATACGCAGTATTTT	CASSVAGDSDTQYF
TRBV19	TRBJ1-4	-	-	TGTGCCAGTAGTATCGGTAGGGGGGGGAATGAAAAACTGTTTTTT	CASSIGRGGNEKLFF
TRBV29-1	TRBJ2-7	-	-	TGCAGCGTTGGAGAACAGCCCAACTACGAGCAGTACTTC	CSVGEQPNYEQYF
TRBV28	TRBJ1-4	-	-	TGTGCCAGCAGTTCACTGAGGGAAAAACTGTTTTTT	CASSSLREKLFF
TRBV28	TRBJ2-7	TRBD1	-	TGTGCCAGCAGTAGCCCGGGGGACAGGGCCTACGAGCAGTACTTC	CASSSPGDRAYEQYF
TRBV4-2	TRBJ2-1	TRBD2	-	TGTGCCAGCAGCCAAGATGGAGCGGGAGGGCCCAATGAGCAGTTCTTC	CASSQDGAGGPNEQFF
TRBV27	TRBJ2-7	TRBD2	-	TGTGCCAGCAGTTCCCCGCTAGCGGGGGATCCCGAGCAGTACTTC	CASSSPLAGDPEQYF
TRBV27	TRBJ2-7	-	-	TGTGCCAGCAGCCCCGGACTGGCCAGCTCCTACGAGCAGTACTTC	CASSPGLASSYEQYF
TRBV9	TRBJ1-3	TRBD1	-	TGTGCCAGCAGCGACTGGGGGACAGGGAGTGGAAACACCATATATTTT	CASSDWGTGSGNTIYF
TRBV7-9	TRBJ2-1	TRBD2	-	TGTGCCAGCAGCTCATCGACTAGCGGGAGGTTGTACAATGAGCAGTTCTTC	CASSSSTSGRLYNEQFF
TRBV7-8	TRBJ1-5	-	-	TGTGCCAGCAGCTTAGAATCGGCAGACAATCAGCCCCAGCATTTT	CASSLESADNQPQHF
TRBV9	TRBJ1-4	TRBD1	once	TGTGCCAGCAGCGTAGAGGGGAGGGGGCGATATAATGAAAAACTGTTTTTT	CASSVEGRGRYNEKLFF
TRBV28	TRBJ2-1	TRBD2	-	TGTGCCAGCAGCCCCGGACTAGGACCTGAGCAGTTCTTC	CASSPGLGPEQFF
TRBV5-8	TRBJ1-2	-	-	TGTGCCAGCATCCCGTTTAGGGGGTTCGATGGCTACACCTTC	CASIPFRGFDGYTF
TRBV4-1	TRBJ2-7	-	once	TGCGCCAGCAGCCAGGATTGGGACATCCTCTACGAGCAGTACTTC	CASSQDWDILYEQYF
TRBV4-1	TRBJ2-1	-	-	TGCGCCAGCAGCCAAGGCCCGTTACTAGGCTACAATGAGCAGTTCTTC	CASSQGPLLGYNEQFF
TRBV27	TRBJ1-1	TRBD1	-	TGTGCCAGCAGAAGGGGGCTGGCTGAAGCTTTCTTT	CASRRGLAEAFF
TRBV29-1	TRBJ1-5	-	-	TGCAGCGTTGAAGATCGGGACAGCAATCAGCCCCAGCATTTT	CSVEDRDSNQPQHF
TRBV27	TRBJ2-3	TRBD2	-	TGTGCCAGCGGGGACCTCGGCGGGAGGGCCAATACGCAGTATTTT	CASGDLGGRANTQYF
TRBV18	TRBJ1-2	TRBD1	-	TGTGCCAGCTCAGACACAGGGGTTCGTGGCTACACCTTC	CASSDTGVRGYTF
TRBV6-1	TRBJ2-3	-	-	TGTGCCAGCAGTGAAGGTCGTGATACGCAGTATTTT	CASSEGRDTQYF
TRBV7-2	TRBJ2-6	-	once	TGTGCCAGGAACAGAGACTCTGGGGCCAACGTCCTGACTTTC	CARNRDSGANVLTF
TRBV10-1	TRBJ1-3	-	-	TGCGCCAGCAGTACCAGCTCTGGTGGAAACACCATATATTTT	CASSTSSGGNTIYF
TRBV14	TRBJ1-6	-	-	TGTGCCAGCAGCGCAGGGTTGGCCAATAATTCACCCCTCCACTTT	CASSAGLANNSPLHF
TRBV7-2	TRBJ2-3	-	-	TGTGCCAGCAGCCCCGCGCAGGGAGTTGGAGATACGCAGTATTTT	CASSPAQGVGDTQYF
TRBV6-2/TRBV6-3	TRBJ2-7	TRBD2	-	TGTGCCAGCAGTTACTCGAAGCGGGAGGGGGAGTACGAGCAGTACTTC	CASSYSKREGEYEQYF
TRBV25-1	TRBJ1-2	TRBD1	-	TGTGCCAGCAACAGGGGAGGGTTGTATGGCTACACCTTC	CASNRGGLYGYTF
TRBV2	TRBJ1-2	-	-	TGTGCCAGCAGTGACGGGGGAGGGATTAACTATGGCTACACCTTC	CASSDGGGINYGYTF
TRBV30	TRBJ2-5	-	once	TGTGCCTGGTGCCCTCGGACTATCGGAGAGACCCAGTACTTC	CAWCPRTIGETQYF
TRBV7-3	TRBJ1-5	TRBD1	-	TGTGCCAGCAGCTCAATTCGACAGGGTGCCTATGGACCCCAGCATTTT	CASSSIRQGAYGPQHF
TRBV5-1	TRBJ2-3	-	-	TGCGCCAGCAGCTTGGATGGCAGTACAGATACGCAGTATTTT	CASSLDGSTDTQYF
TRBV10-1	TRBJ1-1	-	-	TGCGCCAGCAGAATATTAGAGATCGGGGCGAGGAACACTGAAGCTTTCTTT	CASRILEIGARNTEAFF
TRBV7-3	TRBJ2-2	-	-	TGTGCCAGCAGCTTAGGAGGAACGAACACCGGGGAGCTGTTTTTT	CASSLGGTNTGELFF
TRBV27	TRBJ2-7	TRBD2	-	TGTGCCAGCAGTTTACGGGGGGGCGTCTACGAGCAGTACTTC	CASSLRGGVYEQYF